These 19 T cell receptor beta chains share one sample of origin, sequenced in a study of T cells in Graves' hyperthyroidism and ophthalmopathy. RNA transcripts were the template for amplifying TCR beta CDR3 regions. The TCR CDR3 first-round RT-PCR relied on the HTBI primer set. TCRdb used MiXCR to reprocess the multiplex PCR reads, holding one entry per CDR3 protein. The sample includes 500,000 to 600,000 distinct CDR3 sequences, around 43% seen only once; the top ten take about 40%. Sequenced material: peripheral blood or thyroid tissue (not recorded which). The receptors shown here come from an adult woman with Graves' disease, either hyperthyroidism or ophthalmopathy (not recorded which).

A remark on this clonotype: Since a much larger clone is just one base distant, this may be a read error. The chain uses TRBV5-1 and TRBJ2-2, with a possible D match to TRBD1 (5 bases). CDR1 is SGHRS, CDR2 YFSETQ, per germline. This CDR3 region has 18 residues. Trimming pared 9 bases from V and 2 bases from J, leaving 26 bases between. The DNA of the CDR3 is TGCGCCATCTCACAGGCCTTCAGGGCGGAGTGTAACACCGGGGAGCTGTTTTTT. Translating gives CAISQAFRAECNTGELFF. Full variable domain (missing parts from reference TRBV5-1 and TRBJ2-2): KAGVTQTPRYLIKTRGQQVTLSCSPISGHRSVSWYQQTPGQGLQFLFEYFSETQRNKGNFPGRFSGRQFSNSRSEMNVSTLELGDSALYLCAISQAFRAECNTGELFFGEGSRLTVL.

This clonotype was recorded many times. The gene calls are TRBV7-8 and TRBJ2-7; tentative D call: TRBD2 (6 bases). V was clipped by 2 bases and J by 0 bases, with 14 bases between them. Germline V gene data show CDR1 as SGHVS and CDR2 as FQNEAQ. The CDR3 is 16 residues long. The CDR3 spells CASSLFAGPSSYEQYF. DNA of the CDR3: TGTGCCAGCAGCTTATTTGCGGGACCAAGCTCCTACGAGCAGTACTTC.

The chain employs TRBV2 and TRBJ2-6; the D is unclear. This CDR3 contains 15 residues. V was cut by 4 bases and J by 4 bases, with 11 bases left in between. Germline loops: CDR1 SNHLY, CDR2 FYNNEI. CDR3 residues: CASSGVVTGANVLTF. CDR3 nucleotide sequence: TGTGCCAGCAGTGGGGTCGTCACCGGGGCCAACGTCCTGACTTTC.

This clonotype has a handful of counts. This sequence joins TRBV7-2 and TRBJ2-5; a weak D match, TRBD1 (5 bases). The V gene lost 2 bases and the J gene lost 5 bases, with 12 bases spanning the gap. The CDR3 contains 14 residues. Germline loops: CDR1 SGHTA, CDR2 FQGNSA. This CDR3 reads CASSLSRVGETQYF. The CDR3 nucleotides read TGTGCCAGCAGCTTAAGCAGGGTAGGGGAGACCCAGTACTTC.

The V call is TRBV29-1, the J call TRBJ1-2, with D possibly matching TRBD1 (5 bases). Germline CDR1 is SQVTM and CDR2 is ANQGSEA. This CDR3 has 14 amino acids. Trimming removed 5 bases from V and 8 bases from J, with 21 bases in between. The CDR3 sequence: CSVRVGTSPGGYTF. Here the CDR3 DNA reads TGCAGCGTTCGGGTCGGGACGTCCCCCGGAGGCTACACCTTC.

This clonotype was recorded at least ten times. This chain connects TRBV7-9 to TRBJ2-2; unclear D gene. Germline V gene lookup returns CDR1 SEHNR and CDR2 FQNEAQ (reference sequence). The CDR3 is 16 amino acids. V was clipped by 5 bases and J by 5 bases, with 18 bases between them. This CDR3 reads CASSARRARETGELFF. As DNA, the CDR3 is TGTGCCAGCAGCGCCCGCCGGGCCCGCGAAACCGGGGAGCTGTTTTTT.

This clonotype was seen ten or more times. The V and J genes are TRBV6-5 and TRBJ2-7, with 7 bases matching TRBD1. CDR1 is MNHEY and CDR2 is SVGAGI in the germline V gene. V was clipped by 5 bases and J by 7 bases; unmatched bases: 11. CDR3 length: 14 residues. Here the CDR3 reads CASSAGTESSEQYF. As DNA, the CDR3 is TGTGCCAGCAGTGCCGGGACAGAATCCAGTGAGCAGTACTTC.

Turning to this clonotype: Likely a read error: the CDR3 ends without its conserved phenylalanine or tryptophan. Because the CDR3's place on the DNA is in doubt, the DNA is left out and the CDR3 is given as listed by TCRdb. V usage is TRBV7-2 and J usage is TRBJ1-1; the table gives TRBD1 as D, unverified against the DNA. Germline-derived CDR1 and CDR2 are SGHTA and FQGNSA. The CDR3 spans 8 residues, counting both ends. CDR3 sequence reads: CASSSSGT.

This clonotype was counted a few times. This chain uses TRBV10-3 with TRBJ1-2, with a possible D match to TRBD1 (6 bases). Germline CDR1 reads ENHRY; CDR2 reads SYGVKD. The CDR3 extends over 14 amino acids. V was trimmed by 5 bases and J by 0 bases, leaving 10 bases between them. CDR3 in DNA: TGTGCCATCAGTCCACAGGGCTCTAACTATGGCTACACCTTC. Encoded protein: CAISPQGSNYGYTF.

This clonotype was detected many times. Here the CDR3 reads CASSPDGQNGPQHF. The CDR3, as DNA: TGCGCCAGCAGCCCCGACGGCCAGAACGGGCCCCAGCATTTT. This rearrangement joins TRBV5-1 to TRBJ1-5; no reliable D call. CDR3 length equals 14 residues. The germline gives CDR1 SGHRS, CDR2 YFSETQ. Between the trimmed V and J ends, which lost 4 bases and 9 bases, there was a span of 17 bases.

A word on this clonotype: This could be a read error, since a much larger clone is one nucleotide away. This chain links TRBV20-1 with TRBJ2-2; 8 bases are a match to TRBD1. Germline trimming cut 5 bases from V and 1 base from J; bases unmatched to any gene: 12. This CDR3 is built from 17 residues. Germline CDR1 reads DFQATT; CDR2 reads SNEGSKA (reference sequence). CDR3 region: CSAGAIAGGLNTGELFF. Written as DNA, the CDR3 is TGCAGTGCTGGAGCGATAGCAGGGGGCTTGAACACCGGGGAGCTGTTTTTT.

Of note for this clonotype: A junction boundary mismatches the germline segment, possibly from a read error. The chain has TRBV10-3 and TRBJ2-7; TRBD1 might be the D (7 bases). Germline loops: CDR1 ENHRY, CDR2 SYGVKD. The CDR3 covers 14 residues. CDR3 sequence reads: CATSDVTGTYEQYF. The CDR3 DNA reads as TGTGCCACCAGTGATGTGACAGGGACTTACGAGCAGTACTTC.

This clonotype appeared a few times. The V call is TRBV7-9, the J call TRBJ2-2; 8 positions match TRBD1. This CDR3 is built from 16 residues. J lost 2 bases, V lost 5 bases, and 7 bases had no gene match. CDR1 SEHNR and CDR2 FQNEAQ come from the germline V gene (reference sequence). The CDR3 coding sequence is TGTGCCAGCAGCCCTTTAGGACAGGGCAACACCGGGGAGCTGTTTTTT. It specifies CASSPLGQGNTGELFF. Filled out from reference TRBV7-9 and TRBJ2-2, the complete variable domain reads DTGVSQNPRHKITKRGQNVTFRCDPISEHNRLYWYRQTLGQGPEFLTYFQNEAQLEKSRLLSDRFSAERPKGSFSTLEIQRTEQGDSAMYLCASSPLGQGNTGELFFGEGSRLTVL.

This chain links TRBV7-2 with TRBJ2-7; D possibly corresponds to TRBD1 (6 bases). Germline-derived CDR1 and CDR2 are SGHTA and FQGNSA. Trimming took 5 bases from V and 2 from J, leaving 13 bases between them. This CDR3 is built from 14 residues. The CDR3 DNA reads as TGTGCCAGCAGCCCTTTAAGGGACACCTACGAGCAGTACTTC. Its protein is CASSPLRDTYEQYF.

This clonotype was found a few times. The chain recombines TRBV15 with TRBJ2-7; D remains unclear. This CDR3 is built from 13 residues. Germline lookup yields CDR1 LNHNV and CDR2 YYDKDF (reference sequence). Trimming removed 1 base at V and 4 bases at J, with 8 bases between. Here the CDR3 reads CATSRGAEYEQYF. For the CDR3, the DNA is TGTGCCACCAGCAGAGGTGCTGAATACGAGCAGTACTTC.

The V and J genes are TRBV11-2 and TRBJ2-6; no clear D. Trimming removed 5 bases at V and 2 bases at J, with 13 bases between. Germline V gives CDR1 SGHAT, CDR2 FQNNGV. The CDR3 totals 16 residues. CDR3 nucleotide sequence: TGTGCCAGCAGCATTAACCCAGGAGCTGGGGCCAACGTCCTGACTTTC. Protein sequence: CASSINPGAGANVLTF.

The rearrangement uses TRBV5-1 and TRBJ1-1; D might be TRBD1 (5 bases). This CDR3 region has 12 residues. The V gene's germline CDR1 is SGHRS and CDR2 YFSETQ. The V end was cut by 3 bases, the J end by 8 bases, with 11 bases between. CDR3 loop: CASSSDTGEAFF. CDR3 sequence (DNA): TGCGCCAGCAGCTCAGATACAGGAGAAGCTTTCTTT.

This clonotype was detected ten times or more. This CDR3 is CSARDGGRPHNEKLFF. In nucleotides, the CDR3 is TGCAGTGCTAGAGATGGGGGCAGGCCCCATAATGAAAAACTGTTTTTT. The chain is built from TRBV20-1 and TRBJ1-4; D possibly corresponds to TRBD1 (6 bases). Trimming removed 0 bases at V and 4 bases at J, with 15 bases between. The CDR3 runs 16 residues. The V gene's germline CDR1 is DFQATT and CDR2 SNEGSKA (reference sequence).

This chain connects TRBV7-2 to TRBJ2-7; no clear D. V lost 2 bases to trimming and J lost 4 bases, with 12 bases between them. The CDR3 spans 14 residues. Germline V gives CDR1 SGHTA, CDR2 FQGNSA. The CDR3: CASSLNPGVYEQYF. The CDR3 coding sequence is TGTGCCAGCAGCTTAAATCCAGGAGTTTACGAGCAGTACTTC. Variable domain in full (rest from reference TRBV7-2 and TRBJ2-7): GAGVSQSPSNKVTEKGKDVELRCDPISGHTALYWYRQSLGQGLEFLIYFQGNSAPDKSGLPSDRFSAERTGGSVSTLTIQRTQQEDSAVYLCASSLNPGVYEQYFGPGTRLTVT.